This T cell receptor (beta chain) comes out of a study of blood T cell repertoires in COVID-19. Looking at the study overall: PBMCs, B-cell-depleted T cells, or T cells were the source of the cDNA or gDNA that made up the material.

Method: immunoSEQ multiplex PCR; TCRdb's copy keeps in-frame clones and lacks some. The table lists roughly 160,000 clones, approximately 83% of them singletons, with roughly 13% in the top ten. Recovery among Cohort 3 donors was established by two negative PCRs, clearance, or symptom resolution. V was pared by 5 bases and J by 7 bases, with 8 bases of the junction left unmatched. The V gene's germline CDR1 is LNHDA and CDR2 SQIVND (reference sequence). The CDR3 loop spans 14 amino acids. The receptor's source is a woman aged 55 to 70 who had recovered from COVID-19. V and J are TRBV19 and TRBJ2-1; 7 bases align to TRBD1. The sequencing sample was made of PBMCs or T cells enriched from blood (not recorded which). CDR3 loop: CASSADRVGNEQFF. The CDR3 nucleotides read TGTGCCAGTAGTGCCGACAGGGTAGGTAATGAGCAGTTCTTC.